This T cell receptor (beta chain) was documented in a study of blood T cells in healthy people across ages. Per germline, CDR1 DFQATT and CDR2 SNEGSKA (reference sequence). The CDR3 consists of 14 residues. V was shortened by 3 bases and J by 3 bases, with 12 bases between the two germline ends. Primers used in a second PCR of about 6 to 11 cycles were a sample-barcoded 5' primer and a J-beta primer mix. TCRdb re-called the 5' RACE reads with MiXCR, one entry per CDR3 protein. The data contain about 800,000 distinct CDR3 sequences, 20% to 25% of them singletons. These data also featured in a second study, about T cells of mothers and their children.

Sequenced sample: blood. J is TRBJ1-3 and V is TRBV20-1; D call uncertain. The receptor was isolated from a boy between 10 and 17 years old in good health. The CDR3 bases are TGCAGTGCTAGGTGGTATTCGGGTGGAAACACCATATATTTT. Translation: CSARWYSGGNTIYF.